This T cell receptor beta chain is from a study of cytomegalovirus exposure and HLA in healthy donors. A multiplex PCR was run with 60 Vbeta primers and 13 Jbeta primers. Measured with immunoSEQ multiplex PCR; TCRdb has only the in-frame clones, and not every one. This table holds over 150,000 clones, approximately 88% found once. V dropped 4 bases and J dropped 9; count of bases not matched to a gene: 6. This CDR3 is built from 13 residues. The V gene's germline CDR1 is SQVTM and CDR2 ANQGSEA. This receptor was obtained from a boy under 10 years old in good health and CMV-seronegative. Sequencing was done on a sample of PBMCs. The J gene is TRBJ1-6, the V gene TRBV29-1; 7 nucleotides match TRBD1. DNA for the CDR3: TGCAGCGTTGGTACTGACAGGGTTTCACCCCTCCACTTT. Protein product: CSVGTDRVSPLHF.